Below, one TCR beta chain is given with its context. Libraries were prepared by immunoSEQ multiplex PCR; TCRdb keeps only in-frame clonotypes and omits some of them. Of roughly 230,000 clones in the sample, 75% to 90% were seen once. The data are from a study of blood T cell repertoires in COVID-19. The CDR3 is made up of 12 amino acids. CDR1 and CDR2 from the germline V gene are SQVTM and ANQGSEA. V gave up 6 bases and J gave up 5 bases, with 14 bases separating them. The J gene is TRBJ2-7, the V gene TRBV29-1, with D maybe TRBD1 (5 bases). This clonotype was sampled from a woman in her thirties or forties who had recovered from COVID-19. Sequenced input: peripheral blood. CDR3 region: CSVGYQGDEQYF. The CDR3 coding sequence is TGCAGCGTCGGGTATCAAGGGGACGAGCAGTACTTC.